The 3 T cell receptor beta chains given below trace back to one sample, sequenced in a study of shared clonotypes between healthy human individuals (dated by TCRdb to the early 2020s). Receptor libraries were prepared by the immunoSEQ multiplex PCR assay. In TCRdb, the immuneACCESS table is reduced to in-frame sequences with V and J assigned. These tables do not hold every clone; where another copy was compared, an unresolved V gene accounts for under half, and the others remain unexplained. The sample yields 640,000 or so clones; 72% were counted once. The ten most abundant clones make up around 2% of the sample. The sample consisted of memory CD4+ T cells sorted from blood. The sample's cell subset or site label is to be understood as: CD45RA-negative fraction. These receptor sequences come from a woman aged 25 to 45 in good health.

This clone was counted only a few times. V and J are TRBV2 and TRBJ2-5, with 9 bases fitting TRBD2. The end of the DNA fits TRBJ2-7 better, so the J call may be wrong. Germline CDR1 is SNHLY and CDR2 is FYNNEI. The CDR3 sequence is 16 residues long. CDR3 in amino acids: CASSDTSGHEPYEQYF. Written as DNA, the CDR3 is TGTGCCAGCAGTGATACTAGCGGGCATGAGCCCTACGAGCAGTACTTC.

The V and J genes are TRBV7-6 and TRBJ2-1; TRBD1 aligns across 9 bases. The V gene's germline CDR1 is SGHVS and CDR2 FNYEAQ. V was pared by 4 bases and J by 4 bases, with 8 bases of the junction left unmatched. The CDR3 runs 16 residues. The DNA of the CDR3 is TGTGCCAGCAGCTCCGGGACAGGGAGCACTTACAATGAGCAGTTCTTC. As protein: CASSSGTGSTYNEQFF.

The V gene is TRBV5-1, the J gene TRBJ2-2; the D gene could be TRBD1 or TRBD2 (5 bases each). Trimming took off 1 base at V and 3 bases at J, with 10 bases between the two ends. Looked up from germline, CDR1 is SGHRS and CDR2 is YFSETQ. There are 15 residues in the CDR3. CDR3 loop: CASSLRRGDTGELFF. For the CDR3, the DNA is TGCGCCAGCAGCTTGCGGAGAGGGGACACCGGGGAGCTGTTTTTT. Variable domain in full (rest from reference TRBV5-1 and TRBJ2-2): KAGVTQTPRYLIKTRGQQVTLSCSPISGHRSVSWYQQTPGQGLQFLFEYFSETQRNKGNFPGRFSGRQFSNSRSEMNVSTLELGDSALYLCASSLRRGDTGELFFGEGSRLTVL.